These 26 T cell receptor beta chains were all obtained from the same sample, sequenced in a study of CD8 T cells in Susac syndrome. Random hexamers served to reverse transcribe roughly 0.45 to 1 ug RNA. TCRdb redid the calling of the immunoSEQ multiplex PCR reads with MiXCR, one entry per CDR3 protein. This table holds about 150,000 distinct CDR3 sequences, around 92% found once. Material: CD4+ T cells from PBMCs. These receptors were collected from a human donor in good health.

The sample holds one count of this clonotype. CDR3 in amino acids: CASIREWRRYGYTF. The CDR3 region has the DNA TGTGCCAGCATCAGGGAATGGCGACGCTATGGCTACACCTTC. The chain links TRBV6-1 to TRBJ1-2; perhaps TRBD1 as D (5 bases). Deletions cut 7 bases from V and 4 bases from J, with 16 bases between. Germline V gene data show CDR1 as MNHNS and CDR2 as SASEGT. This CDR3 is built from 14 residues.

V and J are TRBV20-1 and TRBJ2-2, with D unclear. The CDR3 has 11 amino acids. V lost 3 bases and J lost 7, with 6 bases in between. Germline V gene lookup returns CDR1 DFQATT and CDR2 SNEGSKA (reference sequence). The CDR3 sequence is CSARINGELFF. CDR3 DNA sequence: TGCAGTGCTAGGATTAACGGGGAGCTGTTTTTT.

CDR3 sequence reads: CASSYAGTGDDEQYF. The CDR3 DNA is TGTGCCAGCAGTTACGCCGGGACAGGGGACGACGAGCAGTACTTC. J is TRBJ2-7 and V is TRBV6-2 or TRBV6-3, with TRBD1 identical over 10 bases. Germline V CDR1 and CDR2: MNHEY, SVGEGT. The CDR3 sequence is 15 residues long. The ends lost 2 bases at V and 5 bases at J; junction bases unmatched: 6.

This clonotype was detected only once. This chain joins TRBV5-1 and TRBJ2-3; the D gene is possibly TRBD2 (6 bases). Germline V gene lookup returns CDR1 SGHRS and CDR2 YFSETQ. V was cut by 0 bases and J by 6 bases, with 11 bases left in between. The CDR3 totals 14 residues. The CDR3 DNA reads TGCGCCAGCAGCTTGGGGGAGGCGACGGATACGCAGTATTTT. Translation: CASSLGEATDTQYF.

The rearrangement links TRBV12-3 or TRBV12-4 to TRBJ2-5; D unclear. The CDR3 has 14 residues. V was shortened by 6 bases and J by 1 base, with 12 bases between the two germline ends. CDR3 nucleotides: TGTGCCAGCAGCCCAGGCAGCACCCAAGAGACCCAGTACTTC. Protein product: CASSPGSTQETQYF.

The chain is built from TRBV5-1 and TRBJ2-1, with TRBD2 as a possible D gene (6 bases). The V gene's germline CDR1 is SGHRS and CDR2 YFSETQ. This CDR3 is built from 14 residues. V shed 4 bases and J shed 10 bases, with 18 bases lying between them. The CDR3 is CASSVPGVLEEQFF. The CDR3, as DNA: TGCGCCAGCAGCGTCCCGGGAGTATTGGAGGAGCAGTTCTTC.

The chain employs TRBV12-3 or TRBV12-4 and TRBJ1-2; D is ambiguous. The CDR3 runs 15 residues. V lost 1 base and J 8 bases, leaving 17 bases between the germline ends. CDR3 in DNA: TGTGCCAGCAGTTTAGGAGGGTTATGGTCCTGGGGCTACACCTTC. Residues: CASSLGGLWSWGYTF.

The rearrangement uses TRBV30 and TRBJ2-5, with 9 bases fitting TRBD2. This CDR3 is built from 16 residues. Looked up from germline, CDR1 is GTSNPN and CDR2 is SVGIG (reference sequence). V shed 1 base, J shed 1 base, and the junction held 7 bases outside the gene matches. The DNA for the CDR3 is TGTGCCTGGAGTGCTTGGCTAGCGGGGCTCCAAGAGACCCAGTACTTC. Translation: CAWSAWLAGLQETQYF.

The V call is TRBV7-6, the J call TRBJ2-7, with D perhaps TRBD1 (6 bases). The V gene's germline CDR1 is SGHVS and CDR2 FNYEAQ. V was pared by 1 base and J by 4 bases, with 17 bases between. This CDR3 has 16 residues. CDR3 in amino acids: CASSLGLPLQGYEQYF. DNA for the CDR3: TGTGCCAGCAGCTTAGGGCTGCCATTACAGGGATACGAGCAGTACTTC. Combining the CDR3 with reference TRBV7-6 and TRBJ2-7 gives the whole variable domain GAGVSQSPRYKVTKRGQDVALRCDPISGHVSLYWYRQALGQGPEFLTYFNYEAQQDKSGLPNDRFSAERPEGSISTLTIQRTEQRDSAMYRCASSLGLPLQGYEQYFGPGTRLTVT.

V is TRBV12-3 or TRBV12-4 and J is TRBJ1-2; the D is unclear. V was trimmed by 9 bases and J by 10 bases, leaving 21 bases between them. The CDR3 sequence is 13 residues long. This chain's CDR3 is CASSILGNGPYTF. The CDR3 DNA follows: TGTGCCAGTTCGATCCTCGGGAATGGACCCTACACCTTC.

The V and J genes are TRBV19 and TRBJ2-5; D possibly corresponds to TRBD2 (5 bases). The CDR3 extends over 14 amino acids. The V end was cut by 3 bases, the J end by 5 bases, with 13 bases between. CDR1 LNHDA and CDR2 SQIVND come from the germline V gene (reference sequence). As DNA, the CDR3 is TGTGCCAGTAGTATCGGACTGTTAGGGGAGACCCAGTACTTC. Its translation: CASSIGLLGETQYF.

This chain links TRBV28 with TRBJ1-5; TRBD1 agrees at 8 bases. There are 15 residues in the CDR3. The germline CDR1 and CDR2 sequences are MDHEN and SYDVKM. The V segment lost 4 bases and the J segment 3 bases; nucleotides outside the gene matches: 5. The CDR3 DNA follows: TGTGCCAGCAGTTCCCGGACAGGGCACAATCAGCCCCAGCATTTT. Translated: CASSSRTGHNQPQHF.

In this sample, this clonotype turned up once. The chain couples TRBV20-1 to TRBJ2-7; D is tentatively TRBD1 or TRBD2 (5 bases each). Germline-derived CDR1 and CDR2 are DFQATT and SNEGSKA (reference sequence). This CDR3 is 13 amino acids long. The V end was cut by 5 bases, the J end by 2 bases, with 13 bases between. CDR3 nucleotide sequence: TGCAGTGCTGGGGGACGGACCCCCTACGAGCAGTACTTC. Translating it yields CSAGGRTPYEQYF.

This clonotype appeared a single time. V gene TRBV23-1 combines with J gene TRBJ1-4, with D unresolved. TRBV23-1 is annotated as an ORF whose role is uncertain. The CDR3 covers 16 residues. Trimming pared 0 bases from V and 3 bases from J, leaving 11 bases between. The CDR3 DNA sequence: TGCGCCAGCAGTCAATCCGACGGGAGGGCTAATGAAAAACTGTTTTTT. Translated, it gives CASSQSDGRANEKLFF.

The DNA for the CDR3 is TGTGCCATCACCTCCGATCTTAATGAAAAACTGTTTTTT. Amino acid sequence: CAITSDLNEKLFF. The J gene is TRBJ1-4, the V gene TRBV10-3; D unclear. The CDR3 consists of 13 residues. Germline-derived CDR1 and CDR2 are ENHRY and SYGVKD. V lost 7 bases to trimming and J lost 4 bases, with 10 bases between them.

The chain is built from TRBV3-1 and TRBJ2-5; D gene ambiguous. V was pared by 4 bases and J by 5 bases, with 17 bases between. The germline gives CDR1 LGHDT, CDR2 YNNKEL (reference sequence). The CDR3 extends over 15 amino acids. In DNA, the CDR3 is TGTGCCAGCAGCCCTAGTAGTATTTCAGGCGAGACCCAGTACTTC. It codes for CASSPSSISGETQYF.

V usage is TRBV10-1 and J usage is TRBJ2-3; a weak D match, TRBD2 (5 bases). This CDR3 spans 14 amino acids. Germline V gene sequence: CDR1 WNHNN, CDR2 SYGVQD (reference sequence). V gave up 0 bases and J gave up 4 bases, with 8 bases separating them. DNA for the CDR3: TGCGCCAGCAGTGAGTCAGGGCGGGCAGATACGCAGTATTTT. It translates to CASSESGRADTQYF.

This clonotype has more than one count but fewer than ten. J is TRBJ2-1 and V is TRBV4-3, with TRBD2 as a possible D gene (5 bases). Per germline, CDR1 LGHNA and CDR2 YSLEER. CDR3 length: 15 amino acids. Trimming removed 1 base at V and 3 bases at J, with 10 bases between. CDR3 protein: CASSQGNSDYNEQFF. The CDR3 coding sequence is TGCGCCAGCAGCCAAGGGAATAGCGACTACAATGAGCAGTTCTTC.

The rearrangement links TRBV20-1 to TRBJ1-2; 8 positions match TRBD1. The J segment lost 7 bases and the V segment lost 4 bases, leaving 8 bases of the junction unmatched. Germline values: CDR1 DFQATT, CDR2 SNEGSKA (reference sequence). The CDR3 runs 13 residues. The CDR3 DNA follows: TGCAGTGCTATTCAGGGGGCTGACGCTGGCTACACCTTC. This gives the protein CSAIQGADAGYTF.

In this sample, this clonotype turned up once. The J gene is TRBJ1-1, the V gene TRBV6-2 or TRBV6-3; no clear D. There are 13 residues in the CDR3. Germline lookup yields CDR1 MNHEY and CDR2 SVGEGT. Between the trimmed V and J ends, which lost 3 bases and 4 bases, there was a span of 9 bases. The CDR3 sequence: CASSYGGFTEAFF. CDR3 nucleotide sequence: TGTGCCAGCAGTTATGGAGGGTTCACTGAAGCTTTCTTT.

This rearrangement joins TRBV5-1 to TRBJ2-1, with 10 bases identical to TRBD2. The CDR3 totals 15 residues. Germline loops: CDR1 SGHRS, CDR2 YFSETQ. Unmatched junction bases numbered 9, after V lost 4 bases and J lost 8 bases. CDR3 sequence reads: CASSPEASGRYEQFF. In nucleotides, the CDR3 is TGCGCCAGCAGCCCGGAGGCTAGCGGGAGATATGAGCAGTTCTTC.

CDR3: CASSLGGSGEETQYF. The CDR3 coding sequence is TGCGCCAGCAGCTTGGGTGGTAGCGGGGAAGAGACCCAGTACTTC. The rearrangement uses TRBV5-1 and TRBJ2-5, with TRBD2 identical over 8 bases. This CDR3 contains 15 residues. V lost 0 bases to trimming and J lost 3 bases; unmatched junction nucleotides: 4. Germline CDR1 SGHRS, CDR2 YFSETQ.

V usage is TRBV29-1 and J usage is TRBJ1-1; 7 bases map to TRBD1. J was trimmed by 5 bases and V by 4 bases; bases with no gene match: 7. Germline lookup yields CDR1 SQVTM and CDR2 ANQGSEA. CDR3 size: 13 residues. The CDR3 bases are TGCAGCGTTGGTAAGGGGGCGCGGACTGAAGCTTTCTTT. Protein: CSVGKGARTEAFF.

The chain couples TRBV6-1 to TRBJ2-1; 13 nucleotides align to TRBD2. Germline V gene lookup returns CDR1 MNHNS and CDR2 SASEGT. Trimming removed 5 bases from V and 0 bases from J; junction bases left unmatched: 4. The CDR3 spans 17 residues. The CDR3 nucleotides are TGTGCCAGCAGTCTGACTAGCGGGGGGAGCTCCTACAATGAGCAGTTCTTC. This gives the protein CASSLTSGGSSYNEQFF.

The chain is built from TRBV29-1 and TRBJ1-2; 7 bases agree with TRBD1. The CDR3 consists of 12 residues. Losses at the gene ends were 0 bases for V and 8 bases for J; bases not matched to a gene: 3. The germline CDR1 and CDR2 sequences are SQVTM and ANQGSEA. The CDR3 reads CSVEETGSGYTF. CDR3 DNA: TGCAGCGTTGAAGAGACAGGGTCCGGCTACACCTTC.

The chain couples TRBV5-4 to TRBJ2-7; no reliable D call. CDR3 size: 14 residues. The V gene's germline CDR1 is SGHNT and CDR2 YYREEE (reference sequence). Trimming left V 5 bases short and J 1 base short, with 13 bases between. The CDR3 sequence is CASRTFGRSYEQYF. DNA for the CDR3: TGTGCCAGCAGGACCTTCGGGCGTTCCTACGAGCAGTACTTC.